This T cell receptor beta chain was found in a study of blood T cell repertoires in COVID-19. The method was immunoSEQ multiplex PCR; TCRdb's version includes in-frame clones alone and lacks a portion of them. This sample has about 91,000 clones, with approximately 77% found just once. V lost 11 bases, J lost 0 bases, and 19 bases lay in between. This CDR3 is 15 amino acids long. Per the germline V gene, CDR1 is MNHEY and CDR2 is SVGAGI. This rearrangement joins TRBV6-5 to TRBJ1-2; D possibly corresponds to TRBD1 (6 bases). Sequenced material: peripheral blood. The sequence was collected from a woman of 80 years or more with acute or convalescent COVID-19. In DNA form, the CDR3 reads TGTGCCGGGACAAGGCTACAGGGTTCTAACTATGGCTACACCTTC. Translating it yields CAGTRLQGSNYGYTF.